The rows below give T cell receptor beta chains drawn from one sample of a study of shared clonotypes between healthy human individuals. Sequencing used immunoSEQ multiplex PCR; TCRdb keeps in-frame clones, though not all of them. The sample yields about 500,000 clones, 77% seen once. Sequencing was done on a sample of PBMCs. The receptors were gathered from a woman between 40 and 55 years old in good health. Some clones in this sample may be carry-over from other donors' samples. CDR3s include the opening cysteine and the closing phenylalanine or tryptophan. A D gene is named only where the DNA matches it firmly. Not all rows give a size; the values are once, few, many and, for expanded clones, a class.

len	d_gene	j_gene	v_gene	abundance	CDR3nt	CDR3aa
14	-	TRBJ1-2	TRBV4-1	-	TGCGCCAGCAGCCAAGTAGGAGACATTTATGGCTACACCTTC	CASSQVGDIYGYTF
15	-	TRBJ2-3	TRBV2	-	TGTGCCAGCGGCAGTGGACCAGGTAGTACAGATACGCAGTATTTT	CASGSGPGSTDTQYF
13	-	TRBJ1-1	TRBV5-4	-	TGTGCCAGCAGCTTGACAACGAACACTGAAGCTTTCTTT	CASSLTTNTEAFF
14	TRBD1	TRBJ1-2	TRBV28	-	TGTGCCAGCAGTTTTCAGGGGGCTTTCTATGGCTACACCTTC	CASSFQGAFYGYTF
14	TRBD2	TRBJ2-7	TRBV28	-	TGTGCCAGCAGGCTTAGCGGGAGATCGGGCGAGCAGTACTTC	CASRLSGRSGEQYF
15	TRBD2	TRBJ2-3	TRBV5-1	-	TGCGCCAGCAGCCCCGGACTAGTTGGCTCAGATACGCAGTATTTT	CASSPGLVGSDTQYF
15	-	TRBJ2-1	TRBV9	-	TGTGCCAGCAGCGTAGATGTGACCACGTACAATGAGCAGTTCTTC	CASSVDVTTYNEQFF
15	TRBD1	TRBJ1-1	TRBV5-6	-	TGTGCCAGCAGCTCCCTGGACAGGGGGGACACTGAAGCTTTCTTT	CASSSLDRGDTEAFF
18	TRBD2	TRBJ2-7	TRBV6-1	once	TGTGCCAGCAGTGAGGAGGCTAGCGGGAGAGTGGGCTCCTACGAGCAGTACTTC	CASSEEASGRVGSYEQYF
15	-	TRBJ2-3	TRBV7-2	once	TGTGCCAGCAGCTTTCCGGGACGGGGCACAGATACGCAGTATTTT	CASSFPGRGTDTQYF
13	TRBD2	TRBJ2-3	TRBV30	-	TGTGCCTGGGGTAGCGGGTTCACAGATACGCAGTATTTT	CAWGSGFTDTQYF
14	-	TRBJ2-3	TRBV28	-	TGTGCCAGCAGTTTATCACTGACCACAGATACGCAGTATTTT	CASSLSLTTDTQYF
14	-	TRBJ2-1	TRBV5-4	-	TGTGCCAGCAGTCCTGGACAGAACTACAATGAGCAGTTCTTC	CASSPGQNYNEQFF
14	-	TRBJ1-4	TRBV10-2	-	TGCGCCAGCAGTGAGGGGCGAAGTAATGAAAAACTGTTTTTT	CASSEGRSNEKLFF
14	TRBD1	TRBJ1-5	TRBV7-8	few	TGTGCCAGCAGCTTAGCGCAACAGGGGCAGCCCCAGCATTTT	CASSLAQQGQPQHF
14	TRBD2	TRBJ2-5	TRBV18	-	TGTGCCAGCTCACCGGAGCGGGGCGAAGAGACCCAGTACTTC	CASSPERGEETQYF
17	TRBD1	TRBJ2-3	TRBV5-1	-	TGCGCCAGCAGCTTGGCCAGGACAGGACGCAGCACAGATACGCAGTATTTT	CASSLARTGRSTDTQYF